This record looks at one T cell receptor (beta chain) sequence and its context. Antigen: not known. This entry belongs to a study of cytomegalovirus exposure and HLA in healthy donors. Study conclusions and caveats: The only immune exposure information that was available was CMV serostatus. There were some V segments, including TRBV6-2 and TRBV6-3, excluded as indistinguishable.

Between the trimmed V and J ends, which lost 4 bases and 8 bases, there was a span of 21 bases. Germline assignment: CDR1 SGHRS and CDR2 YFSETQ. The CDR3 length is 15 residues. PCR involved 60 Vbeta and 13 Jbeta primers. Some clones are missing from TCRdb's copy, which holds only in-frame ones; the method was immunoSEQ multiplex PCR. The sample has some 200,000 clones; about 9.4% are singletons. The chain joins TRBV5-1 to TRBJ1-2; D remains ambiguous. This TCR came from a woman in her 30s in good health and CMV-seropositive. Specimen: PBMCs. The CDR3 DNA follows: TGCGCCAGCAGCCCGCCCTCGTCGGGATTTACAGGCTACACCTTC. Its translation: CASSPPSSGFTGYTF.